This T cell receptor (beta chain) emerged from a study of OX40 agonist ivuxolimab in advanced cancers. Here immunoSEQ multiplex PCR was the method, and the copy in TCRdb shows in-frame clones only, minus some. Seen here are about 88,000 clones, approximately 89% observed once, and the top ten hold 0.2% to 0.25%. The CDR3 contains 16 residues. Trimming removed 6 bases from V and 5 bases from J; junction bases left unmatched: 15. The V gene's germline CDR1 is MDHEN and CDR2 SYDVKM. This sequence was found in an adult with an advanced solid tumor such as melanoma, head and neck, liver or kidney cancer. The sample here was CD4+ or CD8+ T cells sorted from blood, taken in a trial of the OX40 agonist ivuxolimab. J is TRBJ1-1 and V is TRBV28; 7 nucleotides align to TRBD1. In nucleotides, the CDR3 is TGTGCCAGCAGACAAACCCAGGGGGGCAGGGGAACTGAAGCTTTCTTT. This gives the protein CASRQTQGGRGTEAFF.